The clone carrying this T cell receptor beta chain ranks as large. This sample is part of a study of tumor-infiltrating lymphocytes in oesophageal squamous cell carcinoma. MiXCR was run by TCRdb on the PCR reads, yielding one entry per CDR3 protein. The sample records under 15,000 distinct CDR3 sequences, 52% being singletons. CDR1 and CDR2 (germline): SGHTA, FQGNSA. V dropped 7 bases and J dropped 4 bases, with 18 bases sitting between them. CDR3 length: 15 amino acids. The receptor's source is a female donor with esophageal squamous cell carcinoma. V is TRBV7-2 and J is TRBJ2-3; D might be TRBD2 (5 bases). The material sequenced was esophageal tumor tissue. This CDR3 is CASIVRRGGPDTQYF. DNA of the CDR3: TGTGCCAGCATCGTCCGACGTGGAGGTCCAGATACGCAGTATTTT.